This TCR beta chain was sequenced in a study of T cell repertoires and HLA-DP antigens (dated by TCRdb to the late 2010s). A note on the overall study: An in vitro model of CD4+ T cell alloreactivity against allogeneic HLA-DP presented by transduced HeLa cells was used in the study. On average, approximately 200 ng of DNA went in for sorted CD137+CD4+ samples, versus about 1,100 ng for pre-culture CD4+ samples. One alloantigen differed from self by one peptide-binding groove amino acid, whereas the other differed by ten, modelling structurally similar versus dissimilar alloantigens. The three donors were two male and one female, with ages ranging from the 18-to-29 to the 60-to-69 age band. The investigation overall reported the following: The study was limited by having only three donors, by relying on a non-physiological HeLa antigen-presenting system, and by using total CD4+ responder cells. The naive and memory CD4+ repertoires were not analysed as separate populations. Clonality of sorted CD137+ cells was similar against both alloantigens (around 0.4) and much higher than in pre-culture samples (about 0.04). Clones undetected before culture had an average cumulative frequency of approximately 35% against one allele and about 51% against the other.

Untouched CD4+ T cells were isolated from Ficoll-separated PBMC by magnetic bead negative selection, reaching an average purity of around 98%. Untouched CD4+ T cells were isolated with magnetic beads from Ficoll-separated PBMC, and a purity of about 98% was reached with negligible CD8+ contamination. Peripheral blood mononuclear cells were supplied by the buffy coats of a few healthy blood donors, who served as the study donors. All three donors were CMV seronegative. The DNeasy Blood & Tissue Kit was used to extract genomic DNA. Genomic DNA from sorted CD137+CD4+ cells and from pre-culture CD4+ baseline samples of each subject was subjected to TCRB sequencing. TCRB CDR3 regions were amplified with the immunoSEQ multiplex PCR using forward primers for 54 TRBV segments and reverse primers for 13 TRBJ segments. For pre-culture CD4+ samples, sequencing was done at deep resolution with a target of about 200,000 T cell genomes. Sequencing of amplicons was performed on an Illumina HiSeq System, and 87 bp reads covering the CDR3 were generated. For the original study's pipeline: PCR and sequencing errors in the reads were corrected, and CDR3 regions were defined by aligning to IMGT reference sequences. Template and unique rearrangement counts were estimated using synthetic template pools. Clonality was calculated as 1 minus Pielou's evenness. The Daley-Smith estimator was used to estimate richness. Morisita's index was used to measure repertoire overlap. Clones found in cultured samples but undetected in the pre-culture repertoire of the corresponding donor were defined as low-abundance clones. The source is immuneACCESS, and TCRdb retained only in-frame sequences with V and J called. Part of the clones is not carried over; for the studies checked, unresolved V genes explain less than half of this, and the remainder is unexplained. V and J calls plus clone size are reproduced from that table; the DNA served to infer D and trimming. This sample is represented by about 73,000 clones; about four fifths of them were singletons. The ten largest clones capture roughly 1.6% of the sample.

A word on this clone: Its antigen is not yet known. The record has no base qualities; no much larger clone is one base away.

Trimmed from V: 1 base; trimmed from J: 4 bases; junction bases lacking a gene match: 7. CDR1 and CDR2 are drawn from the germline V gene (reference sequence): LNHNV, YYDKDF. The CDR3 runs 16 residues from the cysteine to the phenylalanine. Here the CDR3 DNA is all that survives: 48 bases in frame from base 1. The chain uses TRBV15 and TRBJ1-2; TRBD1 matches 9 bases in the middle. The sequence was obtained from a man in his 60s in good health and CMV-seronegative. Sequencing was carried out using CD4+ T cells from PBMCs. CDR3 reads: CATSRGGQGVSYGYTF. The base sequence is TGTGCCACCAGCAGAGGGGGACAGGGCGTTTCCTATGGCTACACCTTC.